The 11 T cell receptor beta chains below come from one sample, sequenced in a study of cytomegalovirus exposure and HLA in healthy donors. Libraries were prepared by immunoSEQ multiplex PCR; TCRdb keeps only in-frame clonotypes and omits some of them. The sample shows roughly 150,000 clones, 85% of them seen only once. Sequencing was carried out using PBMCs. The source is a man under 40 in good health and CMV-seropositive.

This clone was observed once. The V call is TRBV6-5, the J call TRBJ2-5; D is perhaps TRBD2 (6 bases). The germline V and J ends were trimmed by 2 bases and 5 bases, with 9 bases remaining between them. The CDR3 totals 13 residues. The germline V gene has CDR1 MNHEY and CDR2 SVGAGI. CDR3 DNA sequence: TGTGCCAGCAGTTACGGGCTAGCGGAGACCCAGTACTTC. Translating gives CASSYGLAETQYF.

The CDR3 bases are TGTGCCAGCAGTCCGGACAGGACCTACGAGCAGTACTTC. Residues: CASSPDRTYEQYF. The V gene is TRBV6-1, the J gene TRBJ2-7, with 7 positions matching TRBD1. Looked up from germline, CDR1 is MNHNS and CDR2 is SASEGT. CDR3 length: 13 amino acids. The V gene end was trimmed by 5 bases and the J gene end by 2 bases; junction bases not matched to a gene: 3.

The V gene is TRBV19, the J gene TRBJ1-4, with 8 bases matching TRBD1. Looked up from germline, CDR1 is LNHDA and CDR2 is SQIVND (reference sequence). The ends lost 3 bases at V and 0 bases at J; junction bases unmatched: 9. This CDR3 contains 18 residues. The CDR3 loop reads CASSIRDRGLATNEKLFF. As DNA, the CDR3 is TGTGCCAGTAGTATCCGCGACAGGGGTCTTGCAACTAATGAAAAACTGTTTTTT. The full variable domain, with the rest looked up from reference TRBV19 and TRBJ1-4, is DGGITQSPKYLFRKEGQNVTLSCEQNLNHDAMYWYRQDPGQGLRLIYYSQIVNDFQKGDIAEGYSVSREKKESFPLTVTSAQKNPTAFYLCASSIRDRGLATNEKLFFGSGTQLSVL.

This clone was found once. CDR3 loop: CASTPGGLGNEQFF. CDR3 nucleotides: TGTGCCAGCACCCCGGGGGGGCTGGGGAATGAGCAGTTCTTC. V and J are TRBV2 and TRBJ2-1; 8 bases match TRBD2. Germline-derived CDR1 and CDR2 are SNHLY and FYNNEI. The CDR3 totals 14 residues. V was pared by 7 bases and J by 7 bases, with 9 bases of the junction left unmatched. Variable domain in full (rest from reference TRBV2 and TRBJ2-1): EPEVTQTPSHQVTQMGQEVILRCVPISNHLYFYWYRQILGQKVEFLVSFYNNEISEKSEIFDDQFSVERPDGSNFTLKIRSTKLEDSAMYFCASTPGGLGNEQFFGPGTRLTVL.

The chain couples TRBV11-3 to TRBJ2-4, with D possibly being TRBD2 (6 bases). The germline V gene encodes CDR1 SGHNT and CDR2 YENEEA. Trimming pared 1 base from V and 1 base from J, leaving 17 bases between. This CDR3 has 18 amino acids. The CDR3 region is CASSLGDRGGWAKNIQYF. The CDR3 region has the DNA TGTGCCAGCAGCTTAGGCGACCGGGGAGGATGGGCCAAAAACATTCAGTACTTC.

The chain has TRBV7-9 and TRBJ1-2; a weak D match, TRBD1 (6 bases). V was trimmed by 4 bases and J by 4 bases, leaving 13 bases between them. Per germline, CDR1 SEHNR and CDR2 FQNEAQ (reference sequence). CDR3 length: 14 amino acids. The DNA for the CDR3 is TGTGCCAGCAGCTACGGGACACAACGCTATGGCTACACCTTC. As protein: CASSYGTQRYGYTF.

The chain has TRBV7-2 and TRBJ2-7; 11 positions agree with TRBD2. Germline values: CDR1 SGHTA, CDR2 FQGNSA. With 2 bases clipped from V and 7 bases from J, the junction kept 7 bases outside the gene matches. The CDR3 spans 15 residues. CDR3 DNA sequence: TGTGCCAGCAGCTTAACTAGCGGGGGCCCCTGGGAGCAGTACTTC. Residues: CASSLTSGGPWEQYF.

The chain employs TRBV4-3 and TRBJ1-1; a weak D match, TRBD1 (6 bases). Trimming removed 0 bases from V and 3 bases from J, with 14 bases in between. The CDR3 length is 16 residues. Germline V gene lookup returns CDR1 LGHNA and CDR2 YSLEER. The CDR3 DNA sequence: TGCGCCAGCAGCCAAGATTCGGGGGGCGGACACACTGAAGCTTTCTTT. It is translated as CASSQDSGGGHTEAFF.

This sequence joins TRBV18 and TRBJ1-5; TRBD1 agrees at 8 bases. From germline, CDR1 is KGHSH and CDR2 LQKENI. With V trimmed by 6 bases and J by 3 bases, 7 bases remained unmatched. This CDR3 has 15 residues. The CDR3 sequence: CASSRLTGDNQPQHF. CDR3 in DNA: TGTGCCAGCTCCCGACTGACAGGGGACAATCAGCCCCAGCATTTT.

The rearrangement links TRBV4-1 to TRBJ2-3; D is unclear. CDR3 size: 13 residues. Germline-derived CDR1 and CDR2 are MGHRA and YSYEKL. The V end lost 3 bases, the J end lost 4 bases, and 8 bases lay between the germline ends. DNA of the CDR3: TGCGCCAGCAGCCATCCCCAGTCAGATACGCAGTATTTT. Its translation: CASSHPQSDTQYF.

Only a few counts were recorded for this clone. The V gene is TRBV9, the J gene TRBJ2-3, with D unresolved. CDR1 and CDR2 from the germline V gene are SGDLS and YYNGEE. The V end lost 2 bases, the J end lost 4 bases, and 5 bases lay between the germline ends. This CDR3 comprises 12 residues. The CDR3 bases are TGTGCCAGCAGCGTCGGTCCAGATACGCAGTATTTT. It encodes CASSVGPDTQYF.